One and the same sample provided the 14 T cell receptor beta chains below, sequenced in a study of T cells in Graves' hyperthyroidism and ophthalmopathy. RNA transcripts were the template for amplifying TCR beta CDR3 regions. The HTBI primer set drove a first-round RT-PCR of the TCR CDR3. TCRdb fed the multiplex PCR reads into MiXCR, producing one record per CDR3 protein. This table has 360,000 or so distinct CDR3 sequences, approximately 20% appearing once. What was sequenced was blood. These receptors came from a woman between 18 and 29 years old with Graves' hyperthyroidism.

This chain links TRBV5-1 with TRBJ2-2, with TRBD2 identical over 10 bases. V lost 5 bases to trimming and J lost 2 bases; unmatched junction nucleotides: 3. The CDR3 covers 15 residues. The V gene's germline CDR1 is SGHRS and CDR2 YFSETQ. The CDR3 DNA is TGCGCCAGCAGTTCTAGCGGGGGCAACACCGGGGAGCTGTTTTTT. Amino acid sequence: CASSSSGGNTGELFF.

Many counts were recorded for this clonotype. This rearrangement joins TRBV10-3 to TRBJ2-5; D is unresolved. V lost 0 bases and J 5 bases, leaving 4 bases between the germline ends. Germline CDR1 ENHRY, CDR2 SYGVKD. The CDR3 extends over 12 amino acids. The CDR3 protein is CAISESQETQYF. CDR3 nucleotide sequence: TGTGCCATCAGTGAGTCGCAGGAGACCCAGTACTTC.

This clonotype was picked up many times. The chain couples TRBV12-3 or TRBV12-4 to TRBJ2-5; D not resolved. The CDR3 is 15 residues long. V dropped 0 bases and J dropped 5 bases, with 13 bases sitting between them. The DNA for the CDR3 is TGTGCCAGCAGTTTAGCAGGGCTGGTCACGGAGACCCAGTACTTC. The encoded protein is CASSLAGLVTETQYF.

The sample holds many counts of this clonotype. The chain recombines TRBV6-4 with TRBJ2-7, with D possibly matching TRBD2 (5 bases). CDR1 is MRHNA and CDR2 is SNTAGT in the germline V gene. The V end was cut by 4 bases, the J end by 0 bases, with 7 bases between. The CDR3 is 13 residues long. CDR3 in DNA: TGTGCCAGCAGTGTGGAGGCCTCCTACGAGCAGTACTTC. Amino acid sequence: CASSVEASYEQYF.

This clonotype was seen many times. The gene calls are TRBV10-1 and TRBJ2-7; no firm D call. The germline V and J ends were trimmed by 2 bases and 1 base, with 9 bases remaining between them. Germline CDR1 and CDR2: WNHNN and SYGVQD (reference sequence). The CDR3 totals 14 residues. The CDR3 nucleotides are TGCGCCAGCAGTGAGGACGGATTATCCTACGAGCAGTACTTC. Its translation is CASSEDGLSYEQYF.

The V gene is TRBV7-8, the J gene TRBJ1-2; D remains ambiguous. The CDR3 is made up of 15 amino acids. Trimming removed 6 bases at V and 0 bases at J, with 14 bases between. The germline V gene has CDR1 SGHVS and CDR2 FQNEAQ. This CDR3 is CASSSSTEANYGYTF. For the CDR3, the DNA is TGTGCCAGCAGTTCATCGACCGAAGCTAACTATGGCTACACCTTC.

This clonotype was observed at least ten times. This chain links TRBV11-2 with TRBJ2-7, with unresolved D. Trimming stripped 6 bases from V and 5 bases from J, with 20 bases between. CDR3 length: 15 residues. Germline V gene data show CDR1 as SGHAT and CDR2 as FQNNGV. The DNA of the CDR3 is TGTGCCAGCAGACCCTATGGCCTCTTGGGGAACGAGCAGTACTTC. It codes for CASRPYGLLGNEQYF.

This clonotype was seen repeatedly, ten times or more. In this CDR3 the conserved last residue, phenylalanine or tryptophan, is missing, so a read error is likely. The V call is TRBV5-1, the J call TRBJ2-7, with TRBD2 matching over 7 bases. V trimming: 4 bases; J trimming: 5 bases; junction bases outside the gene matches: 12. In germline, CDR1 is SGHRS, CDR2 YFSETQ. The CDR3 covers 15 residues. CDR3 sequence (DNA): TGCGCCAGCAGCCATGGAGGGGCGGGGGAACACGAGCAGTACTCC. Encoded protein: CASSHGGAGEHEQYS.

This clonotype has only a few counts. A single base separates this from a much larger clone, so it may be a read error. The chain combines TRBV6-5 with TRBJ1-1, with a weak D call TRBD1 (6 bases). This CDR3 region has 14 residues. CDR1 MNHEY and CDR2 SVGAGI come from the germline V gene. In nucleotides, the CDR3 is TGTGCCAGCAGTTACAGTGGACAGAACTTCGAAGCTTGCTTT. Translating gives CASSYSGQNFEACF.

There are many counts of this clonotype. As DNA, the CDR3 is TGTGCCAGTAGTCCTGCTCAGAGGCAGCCCCAGCATTTT. Its protein is CASSPAQRQPQHF. V is TRBV19 and J is TRBJ1-5, with D unclear. The V end lost 5 bases, the J end lost 7 bases, and 12 bases lay between the germline ends. Germline values: CDR1 LNHDA, CDR2 SQIVND (reference sequence). The CDR3 is 13 residues long. Full variable domain (rest looked up from reference TRBV19 and TRBJ1-5): DGGITQSPKYLFRKEGQNVTLSCEQNLNHDAMYWYRQDPGQGLRLIYYSQIVNDFQKGDIAEGYSVSREKKESFPLTVTSAQKNPTAFYLCASSPAQRQPQHFGDGTRLSIL.

At least ten counts were recorded for this clonotype. The chain recombines TRBV2 with TRBJ1-5; D gene uncertain. CDR3 size: 13 residues. Germline CDR1 reads SNHLY; CDR2 reads FYNNEI. Trimming removed 3 bases at V and 9 bases at J, with 12 bases between. Written as DNA, the CDR3 is TGTGCCAGCAGTGAGCCGGGAAGGTGGCCCCAGCATTTT. Its protein product is CASSEPGRWPQHF.

The rearrangement uses TRBV9 and TRBJ2-4; possibly TRBD2 for D (5 bases). Trimming removed 2 bases at V and 3 bases at J, with 15 bases between. The CDR3 loop spans 16 amino acids. CDR1 SGDLS and CDR2 YYNGEE come from the germline V gene. This CDR3 reads CASSVEGNTLKNIQYF. The CDR3 DNA sequence: TGTGCCAGCAGCGTCGAGGGTAACACCCTCAAAAACATTCAGTACTTC.

This clonotype was detected many times. V and J are TRBV3-1 and TRBJ1-1; 10 nucleotides align to TRBD1. The CDR3 extends over 14 amino acids. CDR1 and CDR2 from the germline V gene are LGHDT and YNNKEL (reference sequence). The J segment lost 7 bases and the V segment lost 4 bases, leaving 6 bases of the junction unmatched. CDR3 sequence: CASSPSTGGFEAFF. CDR3 bases: TGTGCCAGCAGCCCCTCGACAGGGGGCTTTGAAGCTTTCTTT.

This clonotype has at least ten counts. The chain carries TRBV20-1 and TRBJ1-1, with 7 nucleotides matching TRBD1. Losses at the gene ends were 2 bases for V and 5 bases for J; bases not matched to a gene: 2. Germline-derived CDR1 and CDR2 are DFQATT and SNEGSKA (reference sequence). This CDR3 has 12 amino acids. CDR3 loop: CSARPGGTEAFF. CDR3 in DNA: TGCAGTGCTAGACCAGGGGGGACTGAAGCTTTCTTT.